The sequence of this T cell receptor (beta chain) was determined in a study of OX40 agonist ivuxolimab in advanced cancers. Study-level information: At 65% to 85% male, the cohort had a mean age of 60 years, ranging from about 20 to 79. Overall study findings and caveats: CD8+ T cells averaged more expanded clones than CD4+. The study did not work out the antigen specificity of the expanded peripheral T cells. CD4+ and CD8+ T cells in blood underwent clonal expansion by week 6 at 0.1 to 3.0 mg/kg.

The method was immunoSEQ multiplex PCR; TCRdb's version includes in-frame clones alone and lacks a portion of them. The repertoire holds roughly 35,000 clones, with roughly 90% as singletons. Concerning this clone itself: What it binds is not known.

Germline CDR1 reads SGHAT; CDR2 reads FQNNGV. The CDR3 has 18 amino acids. J was trimmed by 2 bases and V by 5 bases; bases with no gene match: 7. The receptor's source is an adult with an advanced solid tumor such as melanoma, head and neck, liver or kidney cancer. The chain recombines TRBV11-2 with TRBJ2-2, with TRBD2 identical over 14 bases. The sequencing here drew on CD4+ or CD8+ T cells sorted from blood, taken in a trial of the OX40 agonist ivuxolimab. The CDR3 DNA is TGTGCCAGCAGCCCCGGGACTAGCGGGAGTCCCAACACCGGGGAGCTGTTTTTT. Translated, it gives CASSPGTSGSPNTGELFF.